This T cell receptor (beta chain) is drawn from a study of response to subunit inactivated influenza vaccine. Trimming removed 5 bases at V and 3 bases at J, with 19 bases between. The CDR3 has 17 amino acids. The V gene's germline CDR1 is SGHAT and CDR2 FQNNGV. From the RT-PCR reads, TCRdb called clonotypes with MiXCR, one entry per CDR3 protein. Of roughly 630,000 distinct CDR3 sequences in the sample, 14% were seen once. The source was PBMCs from blood, collected approximately 15 days before vaccination. The receptor's source is a man between 50 and 59 years old who received an inactivated influenza vaccine. The chain carries TRBV11-2 and TRBJ2-2; a possible D gene is TRBD1 (6 bases). CDR3 DNA sequence: TGTGCCAGCAGCCCGGCTTCGGGCAGGGGATACACCGGGGAGCTGTTTTTT. Translation gives CASSPASGRGYTGELFF.